This TCR beta chain was recovered during a study of blood T cell repertoires in COVID-19. About the research overall: Material from acute and convalescent COVID-19 was sourced from the United States, Italy and Spain. PBMCs, B-cell-depleted T cells, or T cells were the source of the cDNA or gDNA that made up the material.

Clones were read by immunoSEQ multiplex PCR, and TCRdb kept only the in-frame ones, dropping some. The table records under 250,000 clones, approximately 90% of them present only once. The CDR3 totals 13 residues. Trimming removed 5 bases at V and 4 bases at J, with 11 bases between. Germline-derived CDR1 and CDR2 are SGHVS and FNYEAQ. The sequence derives from a man aged 30 to 45 with acute or convalescent COVID-19. Source material: peripheral blood. J is TRBJ1-2 and V is TRBV7-6, with a tentative D call TRBD1 (5 bases). Here the CDR3 DNA reads TGTGCCAGCAGCCGGATTAGGGGCTATGGCTACACCTTC. It specifies CASSRIRGYGYTF.